This T cell receptor beta chain is from a study of T cell repertoires in cytomegalovirus infection. TCRdb ran MiXCR on the reads and lists one entry per CDR3 protein. The sample yields 350,000 to 450,000 distinct CDR3 sequences, 15% to 20% seen once. Germline V gene lookup returns CDR1 LNHDA and CDR2 SQIVND (reference sequence). CDR3 length equals 13 residues. V lost 10 bases and J lost 8, with 17 bases in between. Material: PBMCs. This receptor was identified in a human donor in good health (CMV status not recorded). Some clones in this sample may be carry-over from other donors' samples. This sequence joins TRBV19 and TRBJ1-4; D not resolved. CDR3 bases: TGTGCCACCCGTCCCGGAGGAAGCGAAAAACTGTTTTTT. Its translation: CATRPGGSEKLFF.